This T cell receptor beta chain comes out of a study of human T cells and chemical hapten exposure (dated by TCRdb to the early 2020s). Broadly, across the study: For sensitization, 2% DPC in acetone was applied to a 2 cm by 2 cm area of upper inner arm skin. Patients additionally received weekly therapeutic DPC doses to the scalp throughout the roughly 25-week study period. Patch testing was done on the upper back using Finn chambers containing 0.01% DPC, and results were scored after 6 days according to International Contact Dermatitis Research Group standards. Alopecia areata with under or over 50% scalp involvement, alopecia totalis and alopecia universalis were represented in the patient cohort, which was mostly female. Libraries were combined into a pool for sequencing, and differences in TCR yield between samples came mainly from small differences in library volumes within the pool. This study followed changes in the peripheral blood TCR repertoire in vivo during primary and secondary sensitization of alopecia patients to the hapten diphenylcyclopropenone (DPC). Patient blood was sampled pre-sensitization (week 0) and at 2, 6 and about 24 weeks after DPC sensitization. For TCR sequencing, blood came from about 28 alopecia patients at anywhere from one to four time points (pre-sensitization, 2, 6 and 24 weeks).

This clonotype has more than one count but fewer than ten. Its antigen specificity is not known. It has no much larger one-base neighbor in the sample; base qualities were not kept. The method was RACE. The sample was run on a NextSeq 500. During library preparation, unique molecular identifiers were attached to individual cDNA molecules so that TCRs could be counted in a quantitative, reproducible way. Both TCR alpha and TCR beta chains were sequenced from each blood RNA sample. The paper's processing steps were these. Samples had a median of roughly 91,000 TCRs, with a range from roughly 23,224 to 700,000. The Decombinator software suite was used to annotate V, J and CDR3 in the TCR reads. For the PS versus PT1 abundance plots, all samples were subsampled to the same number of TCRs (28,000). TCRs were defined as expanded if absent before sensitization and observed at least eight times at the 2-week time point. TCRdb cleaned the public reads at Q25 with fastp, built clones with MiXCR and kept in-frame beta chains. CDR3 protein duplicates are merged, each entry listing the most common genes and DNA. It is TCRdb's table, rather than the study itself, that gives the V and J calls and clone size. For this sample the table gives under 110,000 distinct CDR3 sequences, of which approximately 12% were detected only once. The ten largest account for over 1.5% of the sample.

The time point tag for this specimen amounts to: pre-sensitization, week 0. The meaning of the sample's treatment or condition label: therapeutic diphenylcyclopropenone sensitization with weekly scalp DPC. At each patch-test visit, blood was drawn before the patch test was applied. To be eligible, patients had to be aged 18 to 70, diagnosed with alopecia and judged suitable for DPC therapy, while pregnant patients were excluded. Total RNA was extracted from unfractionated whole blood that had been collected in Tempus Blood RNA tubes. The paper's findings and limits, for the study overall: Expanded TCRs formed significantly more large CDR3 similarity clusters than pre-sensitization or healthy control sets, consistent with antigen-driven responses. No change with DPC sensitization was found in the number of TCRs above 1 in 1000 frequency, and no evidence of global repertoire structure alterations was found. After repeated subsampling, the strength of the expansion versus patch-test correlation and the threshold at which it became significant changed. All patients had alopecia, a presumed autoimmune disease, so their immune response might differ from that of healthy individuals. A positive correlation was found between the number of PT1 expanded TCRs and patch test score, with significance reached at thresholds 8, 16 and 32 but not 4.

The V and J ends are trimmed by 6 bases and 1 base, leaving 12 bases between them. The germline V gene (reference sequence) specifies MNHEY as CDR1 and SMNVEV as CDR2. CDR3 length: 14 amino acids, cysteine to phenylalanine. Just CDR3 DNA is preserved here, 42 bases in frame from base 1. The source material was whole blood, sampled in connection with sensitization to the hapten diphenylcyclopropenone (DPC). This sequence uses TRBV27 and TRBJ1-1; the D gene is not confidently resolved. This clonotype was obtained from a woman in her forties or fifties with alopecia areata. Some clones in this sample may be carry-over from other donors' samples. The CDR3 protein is CASRVAGPNTEAFF. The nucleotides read TGTGCCAGCAGAGTGGCGGGTCCGAACACTGAAGCTTTCTTT.